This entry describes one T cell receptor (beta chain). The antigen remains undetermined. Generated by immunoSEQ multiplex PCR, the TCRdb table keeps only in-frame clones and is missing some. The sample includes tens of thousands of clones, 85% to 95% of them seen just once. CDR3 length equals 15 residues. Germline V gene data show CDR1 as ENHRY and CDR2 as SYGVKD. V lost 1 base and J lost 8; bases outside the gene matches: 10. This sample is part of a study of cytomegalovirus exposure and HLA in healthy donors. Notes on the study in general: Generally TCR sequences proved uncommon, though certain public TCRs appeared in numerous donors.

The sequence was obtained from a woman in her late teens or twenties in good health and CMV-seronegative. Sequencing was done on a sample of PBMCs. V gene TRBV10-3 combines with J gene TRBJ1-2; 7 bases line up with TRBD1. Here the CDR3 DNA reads TGTGCCATCAGTGAGTTCAAAACAGGGGACGGAGGCTACACCTTC. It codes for CAISEFKTGDGGYTF.